The 32 T cell receptor beta chains reported below all come from one sample, sequenced in a study of cytomegalovirus exposure and HLA in healthy donors. The PCR was carried out with 60 Vbeta primers and 13 Jbeta primers. The data were produced by immunoSEQ multiplex PCR, yet TCRdb's version contains in-frame clones alone and is incomplete. The sample shows fewer than 200,000 clones, 12% of them seen only once. Sequencing was carried out using PBMCs. These receptors were obtained from a man aged 50 to 60 in good health and CMV-seropositive.

The chain links TRBV11-2 to TRBJ2-2; 10 nucleotides line up with TRBD2. The V gene end was trimmed by 0 bases and the J gene end by 2 bases; junction bases not matched to a gene: 6. The CDR3 spans 18 residues. CDR1 is SGHAT and CDR2 is FQNNGV in the germline V gene. In DNA, the CDR3 is TGTGCCAGCAGCTTAGATCCAGCGGGGGGGCAAAACACCGGGGAGCTGTTTTTT. Translating gives CASSLDPAGGQNTGELFF.

The rearrangement joins TRBV7-9 to TRBJ1-2, with D unresolved. The CDR3 loop spans 11 amino acids. V shed 3 bases and J shed 7 bases, with 6 bases lying between them. Germline V gene sequence: CDR1 SEHNR, CDR2 FQNEAQ (reference sequence). CDR3 coding DNA: TGTGCCAGCAGCTTTGAGAGTGGCTACACCTTC. Translated: CASSFESGYTF.

Here the CDR3 DNA reads TGCGCCAGCAGCTTGATACTAGCGGGGGGTATCGAGACCCAGTACTTC. Translated: CASSLILAGGIETQYF. The chain couples TRBV5-1 to TRBJ2-5, with TRBD2 identical over 12 bases. Germline loops: CDR1 SGHRS, CDR2 YFSETQ. The CDR3 loop spans 16 amino acids. V lost 1 base to trimming and J lost 5 bases; unmatched junction nucleotides: 6.

V is TRBV7-9 and J is TRBJ1-2; tentative D call: TRBD1 (5 bases). CDR1 is SEHNR and CDR2 is FQNEAQ in the germline V gene (reference sequence). This CDR3 is built from 13 residues. V shed 2 bases and J shed 4 bases, with 8 bases lying between them. Here the CDR3 reads CASSLMGLYGYTF. CDR3 sequence (DNA): TGTGCCAGCAGCTTAATGGGACTCTATGGCTACACCTTC.

The chain recombines TRBV5-1 with TRBJ1-5; tentatively, D is TRBD1 (5 bases). CDR3 length equals 12 residues. Trimming took off 2 bases at V and 9 bases at J, with 9 bases between the two ends. Per the germline V gene, CDR1 is SGHRS and CDR2 is YFSETQ. CDR3 bases: TGCGCCAGCAGCTTATTGGGGGGGCCCCAGCATTTT. This sequence encodes CASSLLGGPQHF. Combining the CDR3 with reference TRBV5-1 and TRBJ1-5 gives the whole variable domain KAGVTQTPRYLIKTRGQQVTLSCSPISGHRSVSWYQQTPGQGLQFLFEYFSETQRNKGNFPGRFSGRQFSNSRSEMNVSTLELGDSALYLCASSLLGGPQHFGDGTRLSIL.

This clone was detected a few times. The chain combines TRBV5-1 with TRBJ2-2, with D perhaps TRBD2 (5 bases). Looked up from germline, CDR1 is SGHRS and CDR2 is YFSETQ. V gave up 3 bases and J gave up 4 bases, with 16 bases separating them. The CDR3 runs to 16 residues. The chain's CDR3 is CASSWTGEPSTGELFF. As DNA, the CDR3 is TGCGCCAGCAGCTGGACCGGGGAACCAAGCACCGGGGAGCTGTTTTTT. Full variable domain (outside the CDR3, taken from reference TRBV5-1 and TRBJ2-2): KAGVTQTPRYLIKTRGQQVTLSCSPISGHRSVSWYQQTPGQGLQFLFEYFSETQRNKGNFPGRFSGRQFSNSRSEMNVSTLELGDSALYLCASSWTGEPSTGELFFGEGSRLTVL.

The rearrangement uses TRBV7-8 and TRBJ1-5; D may be TRBD1 (5 bases). Germline loops: CDR1 SGHVS, CDR2 FQNEAQ. V was cut by 1 base and J by 3 bases, with 10 bases left in between. This CDR3 has 15 residues. CDR3 in amino acids: CASSLGGAINQPQHF. CDR3 bases: TGTGCCAGCAGCTTAGGTGGGGCCATCAATCAGCCCCAGCATTTT.

This clone was seen a few times. J is TRBJ2-1 and V is TRBV5-6, with D perhaps TRBD2 (5 bases). This CDR3 region has 13 residues. The ends were cut back, 1 base at V and 8 bases at J, with 10 bases in the middle. Germline-derived CDR1 and CDR2 are SGHDT and YYEEEE. Written as DNA, the CDR3 is TGTGCCAGCAGCTTGATTTCGGGATATGAGCAGTTCTTC. Translation gives CASSLISGYEQFF.

V and J are TRBV2 and TRBJ2-5; 7 bases line up with TRBD1. CDR1 and CDR2 (germline): SNHLY, FYNNEI. The V gene end was trimmed by 0 bases and the J gene end by 11 bases; junction bases not matched to a gene: 6. The CDR3 covers 13 residues. The CDR3 sequence is CASSEARQGEQYF. In nucleotides, the CDR3 is TGTGCCAGCAGTGAAGCGCGGCAGGGGGAGCAGTACTTC.

In its sample, this clone was seen a few times. This chain connects TRBV7-2 to TRBJ2-5; D ambiguous. The CDR3 sequence is 12 residues long. The germline V gene encodes CDR1 SGHTA and CDR2 FQGNSA. Trimming took 5 bases from V and 4 from J, leaving 8 bases between them. The CDR3 reads CASSQIGETQYF. For the CDR3, the DNA is TGTGCCAGCAGCCAGATTGGAGAGACCCAGTACTTC.

This clone was found a few times. The V and J genes are TRBV30 and TRBJ2-7, with TRBD1 identical over 7 bases. CDR3 size: 13 residues. J lost 4 bases, V lost 0 bases, and 3 bases had no gene match. Germline assignment: CDR1 GTSNPN and CDR2 SVGIG (reference sequence). The CDR3 here is CAWSVQGIYEQYF. CDR3 DNA: TGTGCCTGGAGTGTACAGGGGATTTACGAGCAGTACTTC.

The table lists this clone with a few counts. The V call is TRBV6-1, the J call TRBJ1-2; 8 bases line up with TRBD1. The CDR3 has 15 residues. The V and J ends lost 2 bases and 4 bases, in that order; junction bases with no gene match: 6. Germline CDR1 and CDR2: MNHNS and SASEGT. Written as DNA, the CDR3 is TGTGCCAGCAGTGAATATATTACAGGGGGCTATGGCTACACCTTC. It specifies CASSEYITGGYGYTF.

The chain joins TRBV6-5 to TRBJ1-2; TRBD1 aligns across 7 bases. Germline trimming cut 8 bases from V and 2 bases from J; bases unmatched to any gene: 5. This CDR3 is built from 13 residues. In germline, CDR1 is MNHEY, CDR2 SVGAGI. The CDR3 reads CASGSQGNYGYTF. The CDR3 coding sequence is TGTGCCAGCGGCTCACAGGGGAACTATGGCTACACCTTC.

In DNA, the CDR3 is TGTGCCAGCAGCGAGGCGGGGGATCAGCCCCAGCATTTT. This encodes CASSEAGDQPQHF. This chain uses TRBV5-6 with TRBJ1-5; tentatively, D is TRBD1 (5 bases). CDR3 length: 13 residues. The V end was cut by 4 bases, the J end by 5 bases, with 10 bases between. CDR1 is SGHDT, CDR2 YYEEEE, per germline.

This clone turned up a few times. The rearrangement joins TRBV15 to TRBJ2-2; 14 nucleotides align to TRBD2. Per germline, CDR1 LNHNV and CDR2 YYDKDF (reference sequence). V lost 6 bases and J lost 3; bases outside the gene matches: 6. The CDR3 covers 17 residues. The CDR3 nucleotides are TGTGCCACCAGTGGACTAGCGGGGGGTATGGACACCGGGGAGCTGTTTTTT. Translation: CATSGLAGGMDTGELFF. Looking up the rest from reference TRBV15 and TRBJ2-2 gives the full variable domain: DAMVIQNPRYQVTQFGKPVTLSCSQTLNHNVMYWYQQKSSQAPKLLFHYYDKDFNNEADTPDNFQSRRPNTSFCFLDIRSPGLGDTAMYLCATSGLAGGMDTGELFFGEGSRLTVL.

The chain links TRBV11-3 to TRBJ1-3; no clear D. The V gene lost 5 bases and the J gene lost 2 bases, with 10 bases spanning the gap. The CDR3 has 14 residues. Germline CDR1 is SGHNT and CDR2 is YENEEA. DNA for the CDR3: TGTGCCAGCAGCATAATAGGAGCTGGAAACACCATATATTTT. Amino acid sequence: CASSIIGAGNTIYF.

This clone was recorded a few times. V is TRBV18 and J is TRBJ1-4; unclear D gene. Germline V gives CDR1 KGHSH, CDR2 LQKENI. This CDR3 has 16 residues. V was trimmed by 0 bases and J by 7 bases, leaving 15 bases between them. CDR3 DNA: TGTGCCAGCTCACCACCGGGTAAGGGTGGAGGTGAAAAACTGTTTTTT. Its protein product is CASSPPGKGGGEKLFF.

The table lists this clone with a few counts. The J gene is TRBJ1-5, the V gene TRBV19; 7 bases agree with TRBD1. J lost 2 bases, V lost 5 bases, and 0 bases had no gene match. CDR3 size: 13 residues. The germline CDR1 and CDR2 sequences are LNHDA and SQIVND (reference sequence). In nucleotides, the CDR3 is TGTGCCAGTAGTGGGACAGGCAATCAGCCCCAGCATTTT. Protein sequence: CASSGTGNQPQHF.

This clone was counted a few times. J is TRBJ1-1 and V is TRBV19; 8 bases map to TRBD1. Germline values: CDR1 LNHDA, CDR2 SQIVND (reference sequence). V was pared by 5 bases and J by 6 bases, with 5 bases of the junction left unmatched. The CDR3 contains 13 residues. In DNA, the CDR3 is TGTGCCAGTAGTTCCTCGACAGGGGCTGAAGCTTTCTTT. As protein: CASSSSTGAEAFF.

This clone was seen more than once but under ten times. V gene TRBV10-3 combines with J gene TRBJ1-1; D may be TRBD1 (6 bases). The germline V gene has CDR1 ENHRY and CDR2 SYGVKD. The V gene lost 0 bases and the J gene lost 3 bases, with 8 bases spanning the gap. The CDR3 consists of 14 residues. As DNA, the CDR3 is TGTGCCATCAGTGAGTCACACAGGGACACTGAAGCTTTCTTT. Translating gives CAISESHRDTEAFF.

This clone has just a few counts. J is TRBJ1-2 and V is TRBV11-2, with 7 bases fitting TRBD1. The CDR3 runs to 13 residues. With V trimmed by 6 bases and J by 5 bases, 6 bases remained unmatched. Per germline, CDR1 SGHAT and CDR2 FQNNGV. The CDR3: CASSPDRDYGYTF. CDR3 bases: TGTGCCAGCAGTCCCGACAGGGATTATGGCTACACCTTC.

The chain joins TRBV2 to TRBJ1-2, with D possibly TRBD1 on 5 matching bases. The CDR3 loop spans 15 amino acids. Between the trimmed V and J ends, which lost 4 bases and 7 bases, there was a span of 19 bases. The V gene's germline CDR1 is SNHLY and CDR2 FYNNEI. The CDR3, as DNA: TGTGCCAGCAGTGGGACAAGGGGCGCTTCTTTTGGCTACACCTTC. Translated: CASSGTRGASFGYTF.

This chain connects TRBV5-4 to TRBJ2-7; 9 bases are a match to TRBD1. Losses at the gene ends were 4 bases for V and 7 bases for J; bases not matched to a gene: 12. The CDR3 sequence is 15 residues long. CDR1 is SGHNT and CDR2 is YYREEE in the germline V gene (reference sequence). CDR3 sequence: CASSPGTGKYLEQYF. The CDR3 nucleotides read TGTGCCAGCAGCCCGGGGACAGGGAAATATTTAGAGCAGTACTTC.

This clone was detected only a few times. The chain combines TRBV11-3 with TRBJ2-7; 8 nucleotides line up with TRBD1. The CDR3 is 15 residues long. Germline CDR1 is SGHNT and CDR2 is YENEEA. Trimming took 3 bases from V and 5 from J; bases not matched to a gene: 9. CDR3 in amino acids: CASSFRDRGIHEQYF. CDR3 sequence (DNA): TGTGCCAGCAGCTTTCGTGACAGGGGTATTCACGAGCAGTACTTC. Supplemented by reference TRBV11-3 and TRBJ2-7, the full variable domain reads EAGVVQSPRYKIIEKKQPVAFWCNPISGHNTLYWYLQNLGQGPELLIRYENEEAVDDSQLPKDRFSAERLKGVDSTLKIQPAELGDSAVYLCASSFRDRGIHEQYFGPGTRLTVT.

This clone has only a few counts. The chain combines TRBV19 with TRBJ1-1; D possibly corresponds to TRBD1 (5 bases). CDR1 is LNHDA, CDR2 SQIVND, per germline (reference sequence). The CDR3 spans 13 residues. With 9 bases removed from V and 1 base from J, the gap between germline ends came to 12 bases. CDR3 in amino acids: CASSPGGNTEAFF. The CDR3 DNA is TGTGCCAGCAGCCCCGGGGGGAACACTGAAGCTTTCTTT.

The rearrangement links TRBV19 to TRBJ1-6, with 7 bases fitting TRBD1. The ends lost 3 bases at V and 7 bases at J; junction bases unmatched: 6. Germline values: CDR1 LNHDA, CDR2 SQIVND (reference sequence). The CDR3 contains 15 residues. CDR3 sequence reads: CASSMDGTVNSPLHF. The CDR3 DNA reads TGTGCCAGTAGTATGGATGGGACAGTAAATTCACCCCTCCACTTT.

Only a few counts were recorded for this clone. The identical CDR3 is also encoded by other nucleotide sequences in the sample. The chain combines TRBV5-1 with TRBJ1-3; possibly TRBD1 for D (5 bases). Germline CDR1 reads SGHRS; CDR2 reads YFSETQ. The CDR3 runs 14 residues. V gave up 0 bases and J gave up 4 bases, with 8 bases separating them. The CDR3 sequence: CASSLAGSGNTIYF. As DNA, the CDR3 is TGCGCCAGCAGCTTGGCAGGGTCCGGAAACACCATATATTTT.

This clone was seen more than once but under ten times. This rearrangement joins TRBV7-8 to TRBJ1-6; D perhaps matches TRBD1 (6 bases). Per the germline V gene, CDR1 is SGHVS and CDR2 is FQNEAQ. CDR3 length: 15 residues. The V and J ends lost 2 bases and 10 bases respectively, with 15 bases between them. The chain's CDR3 is CASSLMDSPWSPLHF. The CDR3 DNA sequence: TGTGCCAGCAGCTTAATGGACAGCCCTTGGTCACCCCTCCACTTT. The entire variable domain, with the rest obtained from reference TRBV7-8 and TRBJ1-6, is as follows: GAGVSQSPRYKVAKRGQDVALRCDPISGHVSLFWYQQALGQGPEFLTYFQNEAQLDKSGLPSDRFFAERPEGSVSTLKIQRTQQEDSAVYLCASSLMDSPWSPLHFGNGTRLTVT.

The CDR3 loop reads CASSLPGLAYEQYF. The CDR3 region has the DNA TGTGCCAGCTCCCTCCCAGGGCTAGCCTACGAGCAGTACTTC. The rearrangement links TRBV7-9 to TRBJ2-7; possibly TRBD1 for D (5 bases). The V end lost 8 bases, the J end lost 2 bases, and 16 bases lay between the germline ends. CDR3 size: 14 residues. Germline values: CDR1 SEHNR, CDR2 FQNEAQ (reference sequence). The whole variable domain, filled in from reference TRBV7-9 and TRBJ2-7, reads DTGVSQNPRHKITKRGQNVTFRCDPISEHNRLYWYRQTLGQGPEFLTYFQNEAQLEKSRLLSDRFSAERPKGSFSTLEIQRTEQGDSAMYLCASSLPGLAYEQYFGPGTRLTVT.

This clone was seen a handful of times. This chain connects TRBV28 to TRBJ2-2; 7 bases match TRBD1. In germline, CDR1 is MDHEN, CDR2 SYDVKM. The CDR3 spans 16 residues. Unmatched junction bases numbered 15, after V lost 9 bases and J lost 5 bases. DNA for the CDR3: TGTGCCAGTACCGAACAGGGGCGGAGTGGTACCGGGGAGCTGTTTTTT. As protein: CASTEQGRSGTGELFF.

The chain has TRBV11-2 and TRBJ2-2; the D is unclear. The CDR3 sequence is 14 residues long. The V end was cut by 6 bases, the J end by 2 bases, with 10 bases between. Germline V lookup: CDR1 SGHAT, CDR2 FQNNGV. DNA for the CDR3: TGTGCCAGCAGATATATCTCCAACACCGGGGAGCTGTTTTTT. It yields the protein CASRYISNTGELFF.

This clone has a count of ten or more. This rearrangement joins TRBV19 to TRBJ1-1, with D perhaps TRBD1 (5 bases). Trimming stripped 10 bases from V and 2 bases from J, with 23 bases between. Germline CDR1 reads LNHDA; CDR2 reads SQIVND (reference sequence). CDR3 size: 16 residues. The CDR3 here is CANYLDSLGLNTEAFF. CDR3 DNA: TGTGCCAATTATTTAGACAGTTTAGGGTTAAACACTGAAGCTTTCTTT.